The next 28 T cell receptor beta chains were all read from a single sample in a study of T-cell reconstitution after alpha-beta-depleted transplantation in children. Molecular barcoding with unique molecular identifiers was used for the TCRbeta library. MiXCR, applied by TCRdb to the PCR reads, yields one record per CDR3 protein. The table records about 72,000 distinct CDR3 sequences, 7.3% of them present only once. Sample: PBMCs from the stem cell graft donor, taken from the stem cell graft. The source is a human donor who donated a stem cell graft to a child with acute lymphoblastic leukemia.

This clonotype was detected ten times or more. This chain uses TRBV28 with TRBJ1-6; unclear D gene. Deletions cut 4 bases from V and 5 bases from J, with 12 bases between. The CDR3 contains 15 residues. CDR1 MDHEN and CDR2 SYDVKM come from the germline V gene. CDR3 amino acids: CASSSLHPNNSPLHF. The CDR3 nucleotides are TGTGCCAGCAGTTCCCTACATCCCAATAATTCACCCCTCCACTTT.

The chain has TRBV18 and TRBJ2-3; 9 nucleotides agree with TRBD2. The CDR3 sequence is 15 residues long. The V gene end was trimmed by 0 bases and the J gene end by 5 bases; junction bases not matched to a gene: 3. Germline V gene sequence: CDR1 KGHSH, CDR2 LQKENI. The CDR3: CASSPPISGRDTQYF. The CDR3, as DNA: TGTGCCAGCTCACCACCGATTAGCGGGAGAGATACGCAGTATTTT.

This clonotype was detected only a few times. This CDR3 reads CASIPGQGAIRTGELFF. The DNA of the CDR3 is TGTGCCAGCATCCCCGGACAGGGGGCAATTAGGACCGGGGAGCTGTTTTTT. The J gene is TRBJ2-2, the V gene TRBV6-2 or TRBV6-3; 11 nucleotides match TRBD1. This CDR3 has 17 residues. V lost 7 bases and J lost 5; bases outside the gene matches: 12. CDR1 MNHEY and CDR2 SVGEGT come from the germline V gene.

This clonotype was counted ten times or more. This sequence joins TRBV20-1 and TRBJ2-7; D may be TRBD1 (6 bases). V lost 2 bases and J 3 bases, leaving 17 bases between the germline ends. This CDR3 contains 15 residues. CDR1 and CDR2 from the germline V gene are DFQATT and SNEGSKA (reference sequence). The CDR3 coding sequence is TGCAGTGCTAGAAAAAATGACAGGAAGTTCTACGAGCAGTACTTC. Translating gives CSARKNDRKFYEQYF.

This clonotype was recorded at least ten times. The gene calls are TRBV7-8 and TRBJ2-1; tentative D call: TRBD2 (5 bases). This CDR3 contains 17 residues. Per the germline V gene, CDR1 is SGHVS and CDR2 is FQNEAQ. Trimming took 1 base from V and 0 from J, leaving 13 bases between them. The CDR3 loop is CASSLGRARSSYNEQFF. The CDR3 nucleotides are TGTGCCAGCAGCTTAGGGCGGGCCCGAAGCTCCTACAATGAGCAGTTCTTC.

This clonotype was counted ten times or more. The J gene is TRBJ2-1, the V gene TRBV5-1, with D tentatively TRBD1 (5 bases). The CDR3 runs 15 residues. Germline loops: CDR1 SGHRS, CDR2 YFSETQ. V lost 6 bases and J 4 bases, leaving 17 bases between the germline ends. CDR3 region: CASTPLGSGYNEQFF. In DNA form, the CDR3 reads TGCGCCAGCACCCCTCTAGGGTCAGGGTACAATGAGCAGTTCTTC.

The table lists this clonotype with many counts. V is TRBV24-1 and J is TRBJ2-7, with TRBD1 matching over 7 bases. With V trimmed by 5 bases and J by 2 bases, 5 bases remained unmatched. The CDR3 loop spans 14 amino acids. Germline values: CDR1 KGHDR, CDR2 SFDVKD. CDR3 DNA sequence: TGTGCCACCAGTGCCTCGGGACAGACCTACGAGCAGTACTTC. Its protein is CATSASGQTYEQYF.

The CDR3, as DNA: TGTGCCACCGTACCCAACACCGGGGAGCTGTTTTTT. The encoded protein is CATVPNTGELFF. V gene TRBV10-3 combines with J gene TRBJ2-2; unclear D gene. The length of the CDR3 is 12 residues. V was clipped by 10 bases and J by 2 bases, with 8 bases between them. Looked up from germline, CDR1 is ENHRY and CDR2 is SYGVKD.

This clonotype was counted only a few times. The genes are TRBV19 and TRBJ1-1; tentative D call: TRBD1 (6 bases). In germline, CDR1 is LNHDA, CDR2 SQIVND (reference sequence). Trimming cost V 5 bases and J 1 base, with 8 bases left between them. The CDR3 consists of 13 residues. The CDR3 DNA is TGTGCCAGTAGTGCGGACAGGAACACTGAAGCTTTCTTT. This translates into CASSADRNTEAFF.

At least ten counts were recorded for this clonotype. V is TRBV20-1 and J is TRBJ1-2; TRBD1 might be the D (6 bases). Trimming pared 2 bases from V and 4 bases from J, leaving 26 bases between. The germline V gene has CDR1 DFQATT and CDR2 SNEGSKA (reference sequence). This CDR3 has 18 amino acids. CDR3 coding DNA: TGCAGTGCTAGAACGACCTCTATTACAGGGTTTAGGAGCTATGGCTACACCTTC. It translates to CSARTTSITGFRSYGYTF.

This clonotype was counted ten times or more. This chain links TRBV20-1 with TRBJ2-7; 12 positions agree with TRBD2. Germline loops: CDR1 DFQATT, CDR2 SNEGSKA (reference sequence). With 5 bases clipped from V and 2 bases from J, the junction kept 4 bases outside the gene matches. CDR3 size: 14 residues. The CDR3 reads CSAQTSGGAYEQYF. Here the CDR3 DNA reads TGCAGTGCTCAGACTAGCGGGGGAGCCTACGAGCAGTACTTC.

This clonotype was counted many times. The chain combines TRBV11-1 with TRBJ2-5; no reliable D call. The CDR3 is made up of 12 amino acids. The germline V and J ends were trimmed by 4 bases and 1 base, with 4 bases remaining between them. CDR1 and CDR2 (germline): SGHAT, FQDESV (reference sequence). CDR3 nucleotides: TGTGCCAGCAGCTCGCGCCAAGAGACCCAGTACTTC. It is translated as CASSSRQETQYF.

This clonotype was picked up many times. The chain recombines TRBV6-5 with TRBJ1-2, with D hard to call. Looked up from germline, CDR1 is MNHEY and CDR2 is SVGAGI. Trimming took 8 bases from V and 4 from J, leaving 20 bases between them. The CDR3 consists of 15 residues. CDR3 sequence reads: CASGSPSGVSYGYTF. CDR3 DNA sequence: TGTGCCAGCGGGTCCCCGTCCGGGGTAAGCTATGGCTACACCTTC.

V is TRBV12-3 or TRBV12-4 and J is TRBJ2-1; D is perhaps TRBD1 or TRBD2 (6 bases each). Trimming stripped 1 base from V and 7 bases from J, with 11 bases between. The CDR3 is 14 amino acids. The CDR3 bases are TGTGCCAGCAGTTTAGGCGGAGGGGGAAATGAGCAGTTCTTC. This encodes CASSLGGGGNEQFF.

This clonotype was found a few times. The chain joins TRBV7-2 to TRBJ2-3, with a weak D call TRBD2 (6 bases). The CDR3 covers 17 residues. Trimming removed 2 bases from V and 0 bases from J, with 15 bases in between. In germline, CDR1 is SGHTA, CDR2 FQGNSA. CDR3 sequence (DNA): TGTGCCAGCAGCTTACTAGCGATTGAACAAAGCACAGATACGCAGTATTTT. Translation gives CASSLLAIEQSTDTQYF.

The chain has TRBV6-5 and TRBJ2-7; 9 bases match TRBD1. This CDR3 spans 15 amino acids. V gave up 3 bases and J gave up 6 bases; unmatched junction bases: 9. In germline, CDR1 is MNHEY, CDR2 SVGAGI. CDR3 nucleotide sequence: TGTGCCAGCAGTTATGGGGGACAGGGCAGTAGCGAGCAGTACTTC. It is translated as CASSYGGQGSSEQYF.

This clonotype was detected many times. The J gene is TRBJ2-7, the V gene TRBV5-1; 7 bases match TRBD2. V was pared by 0 bases and J by 4 bases, with 4 bases of the junction left unmatched. This CDR3 is 14 amino acids long. Germline V gene sequence: CDR1 SGHRS, CDR2 YFSETQ. The DNA for the CDR3 is TGCGCCAGCAGCTTGGGCCTAGCGGTGTACGAGCAGTACTTC. It translates to CASSLGLAVYEQYF.

This clonotype was picked up many times. At one end, the junction sequence differs from germline, possibly due to a read error. The J gene is TRBJ1-2, the V gene TRBV9; 7 nucleotides align to TRBD1. CDR3 length: 15 residues. Looked up from germline, CDR1 is SGDLS and CDR2 is YYNGEE. The CDR3 is CSSSLGTVFNYGYTF. CDR3 nucleotide sequence: TGTTCCAGCAGCTTAGGGACAGTCTTTAACTATGGCTACACCTTC.

A few counts support this clonotype. The chain couples TRBV5-1 to TRBJ2-6; D may be TRBD1 (6 bases). The length of the CDR3 is 17 residues. Germline loops: CDR1 SGHRS, CDR2 YFSETQ. The ends were cut back, 5 bases at V and 0 bases at J, with 15 bases in the middle. CDR3 nucleotide sequence: TGCGCCAGCAGTGCAGGGGTGGGGAACTCTGGGGCCAACGTCCTGACTTTC. Protein: CASSAGVGNSGANVLTF.

The chain couples TRBV6-5 to TRBJ2-7; D is unresolved. This CDR3 has 14 amino acids. V lost 6 bases, J lost 0 bases, and 12 bases lay in between. Germline V gene sequence: CDR1 MNHEY, CDR2 SVGAGI. The CDR3 protein is CASSRYLFSYEQYF. In DNA form, the CDR3 reads TGTGCCAGCAGCCGATACCTATTCTCCTACGAGCAGTACTTC.

This clonotype was counted only a few times. The chain combines TRBV7-3 with TRBJ2-2; 8 bases match TRBD1. Looked up from germline, CDR1 is SGHTA and CDR2 is FQGTGA. V lost 3 bases to trimming and J lost 3 bases; unmatched junction nucleotides: 9. CDR3 length: 17 amino acids. CDR3 sequence reads: CASSFRGTGKDTGELFF. CDR3 in DNA: TGTGCCAGCAGCTTTCGGGGGACAGGAAAAGACACCGGGGAGCTGTTTTTT.

The V gene is TRBV10-3, the J gene TRBJ1-1, with a tentative D call TRBD1 (5 bases). Germline loops: CDR1 ENHRY, CDR2 SYGVKD. Trimming cost V 7 bases and J 2 bases, with 14 bases left between them. The CDR3 totals 14 residues. The CDR3 DNA reads as TGTGCCATCAATGTAAAGGGGTTAAACACTGAAGCTTTCTTT. It specifies CAINVKGLNTEAFF.

In this sample, this clonotype turned up many times. V gene TRBV2 combines with J gene TRBJ1-4, with D possibly TRBD1 on 5 matching bases. This CDR3 is built from 13 residues. V was pared by 4 bases and J by 5 bases, with 8 bases between. Germline CDR1 SNHLY, CDR2 FYNNEI. The CDR3 here is CASSVTENEKLFF. The CDR3 DNA follows: TGTGCCAGCAGTGTGACAGAAAATGAAAAACTGTTTTTT.

This clonotype was found a few times. CDR3 in DNA: TGTGCCAGTACGACGGACCGCTATGAAAACATTCAGTACTTC. Its translation: CASTTDRYENIQYF. The chain uses TRBV19 and TRBJ2-4; D gene ambiguous. Germline V lookup: CDR1 LNHDA, CDR2 SQIVND (reference sequence). There are 14 residues in the CDR3. V was clipped by 7 bases and J by 5 bases, with 15 bases between them.

This clonotype was picked up a small number of times. This sequence joins TRBV7-2 and TRBJ2-6; tentatively, D is TRBD2 (6 bases). Trimming shortened V by 5 bases and J by 2 bases, and 13 bases separated the two germline ends. There are 16 residues in the CDR3. CDR1 and CDR2 from the germline V gene are SGHTA and FQGNSA. CDR3 protein: CASSPVGGPGANVLTF. In nucleotides, the CDR3 is TGTGCCAGCAGCCCTGTGGGGGGACCTGGGGCCAACGTCCTGACTTTC.

This clonotype was seen many times. One junction end disagrees with the germline gene, perhaps due to a read error. In DNA, the CDR3 is TGTGCTAGCAGCCCAGGGTTCCGGGATACGCAGTATTTT. Amino acid sequence: CASSPGFRDTQYF. The chain has TRBV7-7 and TRBJ2-3; possibly TRBD1 for D (5 bases). Per the germline V gene, CDR1 is SSHAT and CDR2 is FNYEAQ (reference sequence). CDR3 length: 13 residues.

The chain couples TRBV11-2 to TRBJ2-2; 9 bases are a match to TRBD2. Losses at the gene ends were 3 bases for V and 7 bases for J; bases not matched to a gene: 6. The length of the CDR3 is 15 residues. Germline V CDR1 and CDR2: SGHAT, FQNNGV. The CDR3 protein is CASSFSGRRGGELFF. In nucleotides, the CDR3 is TGTGCCAGCAGCTTTAGCGGGAGACGTGGCGGGGAGCTGTTTTTT.

This clonotype was recorded many times. The chain carries TRBV4-1 and TRBJ1-3; 8 nucleotides align to TRBD1. The CDR3 has 17 amino acids. V lost 1 base and J lost 2; bases outside the gene matches: 7. The germline V gene has CDR1 MGHRA and CDR2 YSYEKL. CDR3 region: CASSQGWTGLTGNTIYF. In DNA, the CDR3 is TGCGCCAGCAGCCAAGGGTGGACAGGGCTCACTGGAAACACCATATATTTT.